This TCR beta chain was recorded in a study of blood T cell repertoires in COVID-19. At the level of the study: Whether acute or convalescent, the COVID-19 samples came from the United States, Italy and Spain. PBMCs, B-cell-depleted T cells, or T cells provided the cDNA or gDNA that made up the material.

Unmatched junction bases numbered 12, after V lost 4 bases and J lost 5 bases. The CDR3 covers 17 residues. The germline V gene encodes CDR1 SGHRS and CDR2 YFSETQ. Methods used by the authors: Quantification of nucleated cells was approximated via reference gene primer amplification. Method: immunoSEQ multiplex PCR; TCRdb's copy keeps in-frame clones and lacks some. That table supplies the V and J calls and clone size; D and trimming were determined from the DNA. The sample has under 150,000 clones; roughly 80% are singletons. This chain uses TRBV5-1 with TRBJ2-1; 10 bases agree with TRBD1. This receptor was taken from a man aged 50 to 59 with acute or convalescent COVID-19. Sequencing was performed on peripheral blood. CDR3 DNA sequence: TGCGCCAGCAGCACACCCCCGGGACAGGGGTCCCACAATGAGCAGTTCTTC. Protein product: CASSTPPGQGSHNEQFF.